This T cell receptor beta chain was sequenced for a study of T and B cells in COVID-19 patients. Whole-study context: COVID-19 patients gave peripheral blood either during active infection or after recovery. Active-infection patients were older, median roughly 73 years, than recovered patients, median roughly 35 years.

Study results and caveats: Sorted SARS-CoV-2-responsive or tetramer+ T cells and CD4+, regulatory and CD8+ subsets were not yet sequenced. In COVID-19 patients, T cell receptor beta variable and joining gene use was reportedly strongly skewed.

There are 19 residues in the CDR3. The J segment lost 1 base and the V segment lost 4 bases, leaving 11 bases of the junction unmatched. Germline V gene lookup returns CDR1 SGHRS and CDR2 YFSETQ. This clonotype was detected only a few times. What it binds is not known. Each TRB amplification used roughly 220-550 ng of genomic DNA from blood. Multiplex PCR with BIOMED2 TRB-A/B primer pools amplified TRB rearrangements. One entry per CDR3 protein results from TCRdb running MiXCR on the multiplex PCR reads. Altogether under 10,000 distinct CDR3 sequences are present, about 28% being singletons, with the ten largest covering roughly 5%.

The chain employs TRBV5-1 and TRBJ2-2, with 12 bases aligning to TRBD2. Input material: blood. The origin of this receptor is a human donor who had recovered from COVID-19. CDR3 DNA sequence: TGCGCCAGCAGCCCAACCCTAGCGGGGGGGCCCGGGAACACCGGGGAGCTGTTTTTT. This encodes CASSPTLAGGPGNTGELFF. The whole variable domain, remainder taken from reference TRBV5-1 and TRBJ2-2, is KAGVTQTPRYLIKTRGQQVTLSCSPISGHRSVSWYQQTPGQGLQFLFEYFSETQRNKGNFPGRFSGRQFSNSRSEMNVSTLELGDSALYLCASSPTLAGGPGNTGELFFGEGSRLTVL.